The source of this T cell receptor (beta chain) is a study of blood T cell repertoires in COVID-19. Study overall: Whether acute or convalescent, the COVID-19 samples came from the United States, Italy and Spain. Nucleic acid was either cDNA or gDNA, and it came from T cells, B-cell-depleted T cells, or PBMCs.

The CDR3 contains 15 residues. Trimming at V came to 3 bases and at J to 0 bases, leaving 4 bases not matched to a gene. Per the germline V gene, CDR1 is MNHNS and CDR2 is SASEGT. Authors' data handling: Reference gene primers were amplified, and this amplification served to estimate nucleated cell counts. Profiling relied on immunoSEQ multiplex PCR, and the TCRdb table lists in-frame clones only, not all of them. The V and J calls and clone size are taken from that table; D and trimming were inferred from the DNA. The table has about 44,000 clones, 70% to 90% seen once. The sequenced sample consisted of peripheral blood. The clonotype originates from an older man with active COVID-19. This chain joins TRBV6-1 and TRBJ2-7, with TRBD2 identical over 8 bases. This CDR3 reads CASSDEAGGSYEQYF. CDR3 bases: TGTGCCAGCAGTGATGAGGCGGGGGGCTCCTACGAGCAGTACTTC.